This TCR beta chain was documented in a study of blood T cell repertoires in COVID-19. Overall study: Sites in the United States, Italy and Spain provided acute and convalescent COVID-19 samples. Sources were T cells, B-cell-depleted T cells, or PBMCs; the material itself was cDNA or gDNA.

Per the study methods: Nucleated cell number was recorded as an estimate derived from reference gene primer amplification. Assay: immunoSEQ multiplex PCR; the TCRdb copy retains only in-frame clones and omits some. Clone size and the V and J calls come from that table; the DNA yielded D and trimming. In the table there are around 150,000 clones, approximately 88% of which are singletons. Trimming shortened V by 1 base and J by 4 bases, and 9 bases separated the two germline ends. Germline CDR1 SEHNR, CDR2 FQNEAQ (reference sequence). There are 14 residues in the CDR3. The sequenced sample was peripheral blood. This chain links TRBV7-9 with TRBJ2-3; D unresolved. This sequence was found in a man in his sixties with acute or convalescent COVID-19. The CDR3 DNA reads as TGTGCCAGCAGCTTAGACGACTGGTCAGATACGCAGTATTTT. It translates to CASSLDDWSDTQYF.